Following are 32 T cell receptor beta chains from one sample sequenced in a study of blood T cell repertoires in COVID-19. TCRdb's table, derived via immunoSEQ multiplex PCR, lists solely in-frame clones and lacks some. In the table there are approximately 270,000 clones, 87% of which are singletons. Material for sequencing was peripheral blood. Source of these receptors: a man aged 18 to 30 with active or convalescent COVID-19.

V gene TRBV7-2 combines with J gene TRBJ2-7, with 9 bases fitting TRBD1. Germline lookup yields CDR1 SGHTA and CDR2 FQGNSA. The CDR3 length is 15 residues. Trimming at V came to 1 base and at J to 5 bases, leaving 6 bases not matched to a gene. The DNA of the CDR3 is TGTGCCAGCAGCTTAGGAGGGACAGGGAGCGACGAGCAGTACTTC. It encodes CASSLGGTGSDEQYF.

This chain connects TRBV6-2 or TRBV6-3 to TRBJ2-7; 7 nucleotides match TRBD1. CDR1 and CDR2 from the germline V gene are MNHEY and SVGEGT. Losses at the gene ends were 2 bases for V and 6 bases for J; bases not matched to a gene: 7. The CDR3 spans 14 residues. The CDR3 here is CASSYRDSSAEQYF. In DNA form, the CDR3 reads TGTGCCAGCAGTTACCGGGACAGCTCCGCCGAGCAGTACTTC.

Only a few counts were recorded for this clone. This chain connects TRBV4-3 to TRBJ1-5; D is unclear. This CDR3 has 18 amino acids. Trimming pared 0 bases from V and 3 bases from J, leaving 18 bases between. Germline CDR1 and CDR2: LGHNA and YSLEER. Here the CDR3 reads CASSQDRSSGSLNQPQHF. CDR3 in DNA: TGCGCCAGCAGCCAAGATCGTTCGAGCGGAAGTCTCAATCAGCCCCAGCATTTT.

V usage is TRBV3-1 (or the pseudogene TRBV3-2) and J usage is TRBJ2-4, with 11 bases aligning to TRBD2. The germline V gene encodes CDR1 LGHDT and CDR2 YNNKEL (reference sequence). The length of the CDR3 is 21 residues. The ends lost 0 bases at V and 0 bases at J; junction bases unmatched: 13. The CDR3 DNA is TGTGCCAGCAGCCAAGAAACTAGAGGAGGGACTAGCGGCTTAGCCAAAAACATTCAGTACTTC. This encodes CASSQETRGGTSGLAKNIQYF.

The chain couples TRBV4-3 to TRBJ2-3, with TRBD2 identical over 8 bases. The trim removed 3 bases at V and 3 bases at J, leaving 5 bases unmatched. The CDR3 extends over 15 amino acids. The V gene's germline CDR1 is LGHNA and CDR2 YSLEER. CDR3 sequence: CASSQGLVRTDTQYF. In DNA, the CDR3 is TGCGCCAGCAGCCAGGGACTAGTTAGAACAGATACGCAGTATTTT.

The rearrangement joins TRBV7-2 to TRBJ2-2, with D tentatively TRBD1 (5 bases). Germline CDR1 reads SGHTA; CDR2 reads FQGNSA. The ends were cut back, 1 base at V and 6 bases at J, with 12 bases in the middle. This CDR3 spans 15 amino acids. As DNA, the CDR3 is TGTGCCAGCAGCTTAGGGCAGGGTGAATCCGGGGAGCTGTTTTTT. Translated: CASSLGQGESGELFF.

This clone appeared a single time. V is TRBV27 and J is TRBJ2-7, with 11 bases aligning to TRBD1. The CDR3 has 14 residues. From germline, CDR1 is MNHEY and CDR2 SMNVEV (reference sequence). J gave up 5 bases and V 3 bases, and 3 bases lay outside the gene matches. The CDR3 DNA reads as TGTGCCAGCAGTTTCCGGACAGGGGGCCACGAGCAGTACTTC. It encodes CASSFRTGGHEQYF.

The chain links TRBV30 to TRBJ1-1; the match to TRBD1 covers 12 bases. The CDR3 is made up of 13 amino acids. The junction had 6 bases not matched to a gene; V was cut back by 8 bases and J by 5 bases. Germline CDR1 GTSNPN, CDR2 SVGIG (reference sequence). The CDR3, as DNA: TGTGCCGGGACAGGGGGCCAAGGGACTGAAGCTTTCTTT. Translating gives CAGTGGQGTEAFF.

The CDR3 spells CASSLMGGGYGYTF. The CDR3 nucleotides are TGTGCCAGCAGTTTAATGGGGGGAGGGTATGGCTACACCTTC. The chain carries TRBV27 and TRBJ1-2; perhaps TRBD1 as D (5 bases). Between the trimmed V and J ends, which lost 2 bases and 5 bases, there was a span of 12 bases. Germline CDR1 is MNHEY and CDR2 is SMNVEV (reference sequence). CDR3 length: 14 amino acids.

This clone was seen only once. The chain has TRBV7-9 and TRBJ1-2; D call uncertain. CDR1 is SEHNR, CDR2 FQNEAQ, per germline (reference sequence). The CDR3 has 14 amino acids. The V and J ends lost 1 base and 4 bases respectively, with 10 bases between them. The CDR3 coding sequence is TGTGCCAGCAGCTTAGGCCAGGCGATCTATGGCTACACCTTC. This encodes CASSLGQAIYGYTF. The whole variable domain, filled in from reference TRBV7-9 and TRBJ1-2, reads DTGVSQNPRHKITKRGQNVTFRCDPISEHNRLYWYRQTLGQGPEFLTYFQNEAQLEKSRLLSDRFSAERPKGSFSTLEIQRTEQGDSAMYLCASSLGQAIYGYTFGSGTRLTVV.

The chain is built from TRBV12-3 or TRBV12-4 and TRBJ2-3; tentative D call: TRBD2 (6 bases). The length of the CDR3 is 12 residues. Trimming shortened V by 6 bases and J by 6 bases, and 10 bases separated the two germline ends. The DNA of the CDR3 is TGTGCCAGCAGCCGACTAGGGGATACGCAGTATTTT. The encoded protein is CASSRLGDTQYF.

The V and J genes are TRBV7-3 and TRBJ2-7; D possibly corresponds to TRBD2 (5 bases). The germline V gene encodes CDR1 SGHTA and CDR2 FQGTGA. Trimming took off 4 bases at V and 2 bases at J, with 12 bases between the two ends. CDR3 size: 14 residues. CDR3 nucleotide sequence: TGTGCCAGCAGCTCAGGCGGGCCCCCCTACGAGCAGTACTTC. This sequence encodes CASSSGGPPYEQYF.

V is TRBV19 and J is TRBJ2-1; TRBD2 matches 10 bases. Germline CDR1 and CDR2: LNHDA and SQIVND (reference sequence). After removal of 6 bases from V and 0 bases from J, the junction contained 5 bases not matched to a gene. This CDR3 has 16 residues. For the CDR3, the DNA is TGTGCCAGTAGGACTAGCGGGCTCGCCTCCTACAATGAGCAGTTCTTC. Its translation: CASRTSGLASYNEQFF.

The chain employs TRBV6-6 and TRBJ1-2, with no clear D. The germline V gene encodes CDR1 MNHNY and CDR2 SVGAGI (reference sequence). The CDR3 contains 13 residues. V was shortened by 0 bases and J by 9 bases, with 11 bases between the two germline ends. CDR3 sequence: CASSYSGFFSYTF. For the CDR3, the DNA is TGTGCCAGCAGTTACTCCGGGTTTTTTAGCTACACCTTC.

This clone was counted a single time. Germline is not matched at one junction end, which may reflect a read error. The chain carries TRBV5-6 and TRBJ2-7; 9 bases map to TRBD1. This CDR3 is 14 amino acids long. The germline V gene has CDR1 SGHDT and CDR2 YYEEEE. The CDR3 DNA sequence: TGTGCCAGCAGCCCCGGGACAGGGTATCAGAAGGTTTTTTTC. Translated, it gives CASSPGTGYQKVFF.

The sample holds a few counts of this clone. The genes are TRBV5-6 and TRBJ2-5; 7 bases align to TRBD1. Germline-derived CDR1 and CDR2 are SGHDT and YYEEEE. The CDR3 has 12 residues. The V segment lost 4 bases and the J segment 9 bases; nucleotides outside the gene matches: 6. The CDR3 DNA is TGTGCCAGCAGCGTGACCGGACAGGCCCAGTACTTC. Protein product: CASSVTGQAQYF.

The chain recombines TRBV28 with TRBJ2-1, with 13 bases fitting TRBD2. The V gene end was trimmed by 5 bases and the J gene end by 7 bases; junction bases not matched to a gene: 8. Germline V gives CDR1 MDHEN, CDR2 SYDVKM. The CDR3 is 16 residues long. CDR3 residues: CASSPQTSGRDNEQFF. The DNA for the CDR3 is TGTGCCAGCAGTCCCCAAACTAGCGGGAGGGATAATGAGCAGTTCTTC.

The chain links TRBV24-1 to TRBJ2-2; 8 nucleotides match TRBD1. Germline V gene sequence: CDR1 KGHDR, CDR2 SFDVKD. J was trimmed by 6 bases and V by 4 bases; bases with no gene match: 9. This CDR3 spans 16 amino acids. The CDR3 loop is CATSDPGQGRAGELFF. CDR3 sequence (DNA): TGTGCCACCAGTGACCCCGGACAGGGACGGGCCGGGGAGCTGTTTTTT.

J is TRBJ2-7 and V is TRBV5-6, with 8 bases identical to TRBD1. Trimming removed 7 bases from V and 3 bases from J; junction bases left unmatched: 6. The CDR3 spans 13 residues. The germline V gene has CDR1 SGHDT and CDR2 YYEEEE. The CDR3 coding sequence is TGTGCCAGCGAGGACAGGGTGGTCTACGAGCAGTACTTC. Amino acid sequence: CASEDRVVYEQYF.

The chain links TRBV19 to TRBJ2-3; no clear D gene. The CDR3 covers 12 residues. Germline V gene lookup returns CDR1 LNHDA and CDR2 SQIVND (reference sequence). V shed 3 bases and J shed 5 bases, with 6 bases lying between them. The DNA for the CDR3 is TGTGCCAGTAGTATGTCGGGAGATACGCAGTATTTT. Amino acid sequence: CASSMSGDTQYF.

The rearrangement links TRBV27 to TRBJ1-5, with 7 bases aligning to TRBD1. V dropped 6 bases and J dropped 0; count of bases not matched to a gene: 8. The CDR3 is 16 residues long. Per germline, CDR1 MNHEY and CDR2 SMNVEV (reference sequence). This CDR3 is CASRREGTVSNQPQHF. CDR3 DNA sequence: TGTGCCAGCAGGCGGGAAGGGACAGTTAGCAATCAGCCCCAGCATTTT.

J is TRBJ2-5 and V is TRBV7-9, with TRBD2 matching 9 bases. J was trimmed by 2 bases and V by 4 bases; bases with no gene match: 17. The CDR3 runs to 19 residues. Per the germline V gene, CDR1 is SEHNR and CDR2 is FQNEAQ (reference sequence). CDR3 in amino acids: CASSYDIVAGGPGQETQYF. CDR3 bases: TGTGCCAGCAGCTACGACATCGTGGCGGGAGGGCCGGGGCAAGAGACCCAGTACTTC.

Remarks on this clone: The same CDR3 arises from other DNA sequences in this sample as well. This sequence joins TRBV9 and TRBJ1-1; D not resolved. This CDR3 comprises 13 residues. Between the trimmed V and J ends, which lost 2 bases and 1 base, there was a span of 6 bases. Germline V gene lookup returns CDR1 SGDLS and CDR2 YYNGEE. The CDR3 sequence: CASSVGPNTEAFF. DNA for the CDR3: TGTGCCAGCAGCGTCGGTCCGAACACTGAAGCTTTCTTT.

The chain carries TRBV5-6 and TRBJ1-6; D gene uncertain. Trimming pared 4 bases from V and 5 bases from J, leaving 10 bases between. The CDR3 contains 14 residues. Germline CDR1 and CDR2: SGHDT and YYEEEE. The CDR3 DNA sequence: TGTGCCAGCAGCAGCAGCGACGATAATTCACCCCTCCACTTT. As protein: CASSSSDDNSPLHF.

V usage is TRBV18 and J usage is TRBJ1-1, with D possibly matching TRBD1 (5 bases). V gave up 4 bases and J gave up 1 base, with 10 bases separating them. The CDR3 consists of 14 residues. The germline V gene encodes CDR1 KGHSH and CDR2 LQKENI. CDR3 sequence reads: CASSQTDENTEAFF. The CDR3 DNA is TGTGCCAGCTCACAGACAGATGAGAACACTGAAGCTTTCTTT.

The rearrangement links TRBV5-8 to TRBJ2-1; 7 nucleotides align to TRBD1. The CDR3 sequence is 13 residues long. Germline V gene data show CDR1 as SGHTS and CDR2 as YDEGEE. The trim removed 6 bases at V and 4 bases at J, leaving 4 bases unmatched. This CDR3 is CASTQTGYNEQFF. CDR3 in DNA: TGTGCCAGCACCCAGACAGGGTACAATGAGCAGTTCTTC.

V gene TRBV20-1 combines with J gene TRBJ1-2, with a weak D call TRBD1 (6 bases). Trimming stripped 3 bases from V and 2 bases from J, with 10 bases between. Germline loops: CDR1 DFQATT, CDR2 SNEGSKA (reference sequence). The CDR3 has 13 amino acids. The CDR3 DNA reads TGCAGTGCTAGTACAGGGCCCAACTATGGCTACACCTTC. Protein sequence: CSASTGPNYGYTF.

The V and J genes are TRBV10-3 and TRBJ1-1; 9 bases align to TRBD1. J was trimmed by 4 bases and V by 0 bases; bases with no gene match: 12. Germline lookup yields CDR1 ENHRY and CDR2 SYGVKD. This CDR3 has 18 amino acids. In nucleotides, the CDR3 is TGTGCCATCAGTGAGTCTTATCTGGGACAGGGTTCACGCACTGAAGCTTTCTTT. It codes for CAISESYLGQGSRTEAFF.

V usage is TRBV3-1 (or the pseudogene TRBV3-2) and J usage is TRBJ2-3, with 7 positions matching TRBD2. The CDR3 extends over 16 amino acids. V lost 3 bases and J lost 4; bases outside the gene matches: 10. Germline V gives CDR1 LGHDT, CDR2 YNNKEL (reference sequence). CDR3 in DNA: TGTGCCAGCAGCCAGGGCGCGGGAGTGTTGGCAGATACGCAGTATTTT. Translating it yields CASSQGAGVLADTQYF.

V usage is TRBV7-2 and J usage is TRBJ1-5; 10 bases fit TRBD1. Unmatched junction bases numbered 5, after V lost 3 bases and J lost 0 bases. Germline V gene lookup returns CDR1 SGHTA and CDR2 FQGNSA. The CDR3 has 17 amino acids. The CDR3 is CASSFDRGLYSNQPQHF. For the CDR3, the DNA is TGTGCCAGCAGCTTCGACAGGGGGCTATATAGCAATCAGCCCCAGCATTTT.

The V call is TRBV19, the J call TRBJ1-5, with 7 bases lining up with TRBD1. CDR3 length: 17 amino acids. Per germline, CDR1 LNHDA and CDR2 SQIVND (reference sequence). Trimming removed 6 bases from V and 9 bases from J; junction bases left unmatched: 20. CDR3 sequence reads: CASRGGSRQGYLGPQHF. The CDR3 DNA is TGTGCCAGTAGAGGGGGAAGCCGACAGGGCTATCTGGGGCCCCAGCATTTT.

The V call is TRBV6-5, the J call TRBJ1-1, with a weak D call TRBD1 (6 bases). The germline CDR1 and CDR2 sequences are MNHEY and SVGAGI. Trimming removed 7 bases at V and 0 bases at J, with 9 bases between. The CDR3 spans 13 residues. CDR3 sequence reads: CASTSGVNTEAFF. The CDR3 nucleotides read TGTGCCAGCACCTCAGGGGTGAACACTGAAGCTTTCTTT.